Below, 27 T cell receptor beta chains from the same sample are listed, as sequenced in a study of beta chain features in type 1 diabetes. Notes on the study in general: Moderate yet significant TCRB CDR3 shortening was seen in Type 1 diabetes patients in all four CD4+ subsets.

The study reverse transcribed the entire isolated RNA, so it sequenced expressed TCRB transcripts. Some clones are missing from TCRdb's copy, which holds only in-frame ones; the method was immunoSEQ multiplex PCR. The repertoire has some 360,000 clones, 8.5% to 10% of them found once; the top ten carry 0.55% to 0.75%. Their antigen targets remain unknown. Sequencing was carried out using central memory CD4+ T cells from blood. Receptor source: a man aged 25 to 45 with type 1 diabetes.

About this clone itself: One junction end disagrees with the germline gene, perhaps due to a read error. The chain links TRBV23-1 to TRBJ2-2; D is perhaps TRBD2 (6 bases). TRBV23-1 is an open reading frame whose function is uncertain. CDR3 size: 17 residues. The CDR3 here is CASSQSPAGSNTGELFF. In DNA, the CDR3 is TGCGCCAGCAGCCAATCCCCTGCGGGGTCGAACACCGGGGAGCTGTTTTTT.

The gene calls are TRBV9 and TRBJ1-1, with a weak D call TRBD1 (6 bases). With 4 bases removed from V and 4 bases from J, the gap between germline ends came to 17 bases. Per the germline V gene, CDR1 is SGDLS and CDR2 is YYNGEE. There are 15 residues in the CDR3. The CDR3 sequence: CASSLQQGVSTEAFF. The CDR3 bases are TGTGCCAGCAGCCTCCAACAGGGAGTGAGCACTGAAGCTTTCTTT.

The rearrangement joins TRBV18 to TRBJ1-1; TRBD1 matches 9 bases. The CDR3 runs 14 residues. Germline V gives CDR1 KGHSH, CDR2 LQKENI. V lost 4 bases and J lost 4; bases outside the gene matches: 4. Written as DNA, the CDR3 is TGTGCCAGCTCACGCGAGACAGGGGGCACTGAAGCTTTCTTT. Translation gives CASSRETGGTEAFF.

This clone showed up many times. V gene TRBV29-1 combines with J gene TRBJ2-3; 7 bases match TRBD1. This CDR3 spans 12 amino acids. Per germline, CDR1 SQVTM and CDR2 ANQGSEA. Trimming took 7 bases from V and 6 from J; bases not matched to a gene: 7. The CDR3 sequence: CSAGTAVDTQYF. DNA for the CDR3: TGCAGCGCAGGGACAGCCGTGGATACGCAGTATTTT.

This clone came up a few times. This sequence joins TRBV11-3 and TRBJ1-5; possibly TRBD1 for D (6 bases). Germline V gives CDR1 SGHNT, CDR2 YENEEA. Trimming removed 5 bases from V and 4 bases from J, with 12 bases in between. The CDR3 runs 14 residues. The CDR3 loop is CASSRGQLNQPQHF. CDR3 nucleotide sequence: TGTGCCAGCAGCCGAGGACAGTTAAATCAGCCCCAGCATTTT.

The rearrangement uses TRBV10-3 and TRBJ2-2; possibly TRBD1 for D (6 bases). The CDR3 consists of 13 residues. The germline V and J ends were trimmed by 10 bases and 5 bases, with 14 bases remaining between them. Germline assignment: CDR1 ENHRY and CDR2 SYGVKD. In nucleotides, the CDR3 is TGTGCCAGCCACCGGACAGATACCGGGGAGCTGTTTTTT. Amino acids: CASHRTDTGELFF.

V is TRBV6-5 and J is TRBJ1-5; 7 bases fit TRBD1. Germline CDR1 MNHEY, CDR2 SVGAGI. CDR3 length: 14 amino acids. The V and J ends lost 0 bases and 7 bases, in that order; junction bases with no gene match: 3. The DNA for the CDR3 is TGTGCCAGCAGTTACTCAGGGGGCGAGCAGCCCCAGCATTTT. Translated, it gives CASSYSGGEQPQHF.

This clone has more than one count but fewer than ten. The chain joins TRBV11-2 to TRBJ1-1; a weak D match, TRBD1 (5 bases). Germline lookup yields CDR1 SGHAT and CDR2 FQNNGV. The CDR3 is 15 amino acids. V gave up 2 bases and J gave up 4 bases, with 14 bases separating them. CDR3 coding DNA: TGTGCCAGCAGCTTACTCCCACGGGGGATCACTGAAGCTTTCTTT. Its protein product is CASSLLPRGITEAFF.

This clone turned up a few times. The V and J genes are TRBV29-1 and TRBJ2-5; possibly TRBD2 for D (5 bases). In germline, CDR1 is SQVTM, CDR2 ANQGSEA. The CDR3 has 11 residues. Trimming pared 7 bases from V and 5 bases from J, leaving 11 bases between. The CDR3 bases are TGCAGCGCGGAGCGGCAGGAGACCCAGTACTTC. Protein: CSAERQETQYF.

This clone was seen a few times. The chain has TRBV11-3 and TRBJ2-1; D uncertain. This CDR3 region has 13 residues. V dropped 4 bases and J dropped 8 bases, with 12 bases sitting between them. Germline V gene lookup returns CDR1 SGHNT and CDR2 YENEEA. In nucleotides, the CDR3 is TGTGCCAGCAGCTACCTTTTGGGCGATGAGCAGTTCTTC. Its protein is CASSYLLGDEQFF.

This clone was seen ten or more times. V usage is TRBV28 and J usage is TRBJ2-7; D is undetermined. This CDR3 contains 15 residues. Trimming stripped 3 bases from V and 0 bases from J, with 12 bases between. Germline V gene lookup returns CDR1 MDHEN and CDR2 SYDVKM. The DNA for the CDR3 is TGTGCCAGCAGTTTTTTCGAAGGGATCTCCTACGAGCAGTACTTC. It encodes CASSFFEGISYEQYF.

The rearrangement joins TRBV29-1 to TRBJ1-2, with D unresolved. The CDR3 is 13 amino acids. Germline CDR1 SQVTM, CDR2 ANQGSEA. Trimming left V 7 bases short and J 1 base short, with 13 bases between. CDR3 sequence (DNA): TGCAGCGCCGAGATCCAAAGTAACTATGGCTACACCTTC. This encodes CSAEIQSNYGYTF.

In its sample, this clone was seen a few times. The chain couples TRBV28 to TRBJ2-1, with TRBD2 identical over 14 bases. The germline gives CDR1 MDHEN, CDR2 SYDVKM. The trim removed 6 bases at V and 3 bases at J, leaving 4 bases unmatched. The length of the CDR3 is 16 residues. CDR3 sequence (DNA): TGTGCCAGCAGGGCCGGGACTAGCGGGAGCTACAATGAGCAGTTCTTC. As protein: CASRAGTSGSYNEQFF. Together with reference TRBV28 and TRBJ2-1, the CDR3 gives the full variable domain: DVKVTQSSRYLVKRTGEKVFLECVQDMDHENMFWYRQDPGLGLRLIYFSYDVKMKEKGDIPEGYSVSREKKERFSLILESASTNQTSMYLCASRAGTSGSYNEQFFGPGTRLTVL.

V and J are TRBV7-9 and TRBJ1-2, with 7 bases aligning to TRBD1. Germline CDR1 is SEHNR and CDR2 is FQNEAQ (reference sequence). J gave up 4 bases and V 3 bases, and 5 bases lay outside the gene matches. CDR3 length equals 14 residues. CDR3 amino acids: CASSFTGDSYGYTF. The CDR3 bases are TGTGCCAGCAGCTTTACAGGGGACTCCTATGGCTACACCTTC.

This clone was detected only a few times. V gene TRBV2 combines with J gene TRBJ2-1; TRBD2 aligns across 15 bases. J was trimmed by 6 bases and V by 5 bases; bases with no gene match: 5. The germline V gene has CDR1 SNHLY and CDR2 FYNNEI. The CDR3 sequence is 16 residues long. The CDR3 nucleotides read TGTGCCAGCAGTTACGGACTAGCGGGAGGGTTCAATGAGCAGTTCTTC. Protein product: CASSYGLAGGFNEQFF.

The gene calls are TRBV30 and TRBJ1-2; 7 positions agree with TRBD1. This CDR3 has 11 residues. V shed 8 bases, J shed 8 bases, and the junction held 8 bases outside the gene matches. Looked up from germline, CDR1 is GTSNPN and CDR2 is SVGIG (reference sequence). The CDR3 sequence: CARRTGGGYTF. The DNA of the CDR3 is TGTGCCCGACGGACAGGCGGCGGCTACACCTTC.

Many counts were recorded for this clone. V gene TRBV2 combines with J gene TRBJ2-1, with D perhaps TRBD1 or TRBD2 (5 bases each). Trimming shortened V by 8 bases and J by 8 bases, and 19 bases separated the two germline ends. Germline assignment: CDR1 SNHLY and CDR2 FYNNEI. The CDR3 length is 14 residues. CDR3 residues: CASLQGAVVDEQFF. The CDR3 DNA is TGTGCCAGCCTCCAGGGAGCCGTTGTCGATGAGCAGTTCTTC.

This clone was seen only a few times. The CDR3 loop reads CASSFGTGNQPQHF. The CDR3 DNA reads TGTGCCAGCAGCTTTGGGACAGGAAATCAGCCCCAGCATTTT. The chain employs TRBV5-4 and TRBJ1-5, with TRBD1 matching over 8 bases. CDR1 and CDR2 (germline): SGHNT, YYREEE (reference sequence). This CDR3 spans 14 amino acids. Trimming removed 2 bases from V and 4 bases from J; junction bases left unmatched: 2. Supplemented by reference TRBV5-4 and TRBJ1-5, the full variable domain reads ETGVTQSPTHLIKTRGQQVTLRCSSQSGHNTVSWYQQALGQGPQFIFQYYREEENGRGNFPPRFSGLQFPNYSSELNVNALELDDSALYLCASSFGTGNQPQHFGDGTRLSIL.

This clone was seen a few times. V and J are TRBV29-1 and TRBJ1-2; D call uncertain. V shed 3 bases and J shed 8 bases, with 10 bases lying between them. The CDR3 spans 11 residues. Looked up from germline, CDR1 is SQVTM and CDR2 is ANQGSEA. The CDR3 protein is CSVDSSEGYTF. Written as DNA, the CDR3 is TGCAGCGTTGACTCTTCAGAAGGCTACACCTTC.

The genes are TRBV7-2 and TRBJ1-1; 10 bases match TRBD1. After removal of 5 bases from V and 3 bases from J, the junction contained 9 bases not matched to a gene. The germline V gene has CDR1 SGHTA and CDR2 FQGNSA. This CDR3 spans 16 amino acids. Here the CDR3 reads CASSPKDRGWYTEAFF. CDR3 nucleotide sequence: TGTGCCAGCAGCCCCAAGGACAGGGGGTGGTACACTGAAGCTTTCTTT.

This clone has only a few counts. The genes are TRBV4-1 and TRBJ2-3, with 10 bases fitting TRBD2. Germline-derived CDR1 and CDR2 are MGHRA and YSYEKL. This CDR3 spans 16 amino acids. With 5 bases clipped from V and 2 bases from J, the junction kept 7 bases outside the gene matches. The CDR3 DNA is TGCGCCAGCAGCGTGGGACTAGCGCCTAACACAGATACGCAGTATTTT. It specifies CASSVGLAPNTDTQYF.

There are a few counts of this clone. The chain employs TRBV19 and TRBJ2-3, with 9 positions matching TRBD1. Germline V gene lookup returns CDR1 LNHDA and CDR2 SQIVND (reference sequence). V gave up 5 bases and J gave up 4 bases; unmatched junction bases: 4. There are 14 residues in the CDR3. CDR3 in amino acids: CASSRDRAADTQYF. The CDR3 coding sequence is TGTGCCAGTAGTCGGGACAGGGCAGCAGATACGCAGTATTTT.

The chain links TRBV1 to TRBJ2-7. TRBV1 is assigned pseudogene status. The CDR3 loop spans 16 amino acids. The CDR3 DNA reads as TGCACCAGCAGCAACCACCAAGGGGTCGGGGCTTACGAGCAGTACTTC. Protein sequence: CTSSNHQGVGAYEQYF.

This sequence joins TRBV6-5 and TRBJ2-7; the D is unclear. The length of the CDR3 is 13 residues. Germline-derived CDR1 and CDR2 are MNHEY and SVGAGI. The V and J ends lost 5 bases and 4 bases respectively, with 12 bases between them. CDR3 nucleotides: TGTGCCAGCAGTCCCTCCCCCCCTTACGAGCAGTACTTC. Its protein product is CASSPSPPYEQYF.

This clone was detected only a few times. The rearrangement links TRBV7-3 to TRBJ2-4; TRBD2 agrees at 7 bases. The CDR3 has 14 amino acids. Germline V CDR1 and CDR2: SGHTA, FQGTGA. The V and J ends lost 3 bases and 6 bases, in that order; junction bases with no gene match: 5. This CDR3 reads CASSFTAGLNIQYF. CDR3 DNA: TGTGCCAGCAGCTTCACAGCGGGACTAAACATTCAGTACTTC.

The chain is built from TRBV7-2 and TRBJ1-1; 7 nucleotides line up with TRBD1. Germline V lookup: CDR1 SGHTA, CDR2 FQGNSA. This CDR3 has 13 residues. With V trimmed by 5 bases and J by 4 bases, 4 bases remained unmatched. Written as DNA, the CDR3 is TGTGCCAGCAGCGGACAGGAGAGCACTGAAGCTTTCTTT. Protein product: CASSGQESTEAFF.

This clone was seen only once. The J gene is TRBJ1-5, the V gene TRBV7-9, with TRBD1 as a possible D gene (5 bases). This CDR3 spans 14 amino acids. V shed 4 bases and J shed 3 bases, with 10 bases lying between them. Per the germline V gene, CDR1 is SEHNR and CDR2 is FQNEAQ (reference sequence). This CDR3 is CASSWGGANQPQHF. The CDR3 region has the DNA TGTGCCAGCAGCTGGGGCGGAGCCAATCAGCCCCAGCATTTT.